Each of the 2 T cell receptor beta chains below was sequenced from the same sample in a study of blood T cell repertoires in COVID-19. Some clones are missing from TCRdb's copy, which holds only in-frame ones; the method was immunoSEQ multiplex PCR. Of approximately 55,000 clones listed, roughly 87% are singletons. Sequenced sample: peripheral blood. These receptors originate from a man over 45 with active COVID-19.

The rearrangement links TRBV6-5 to TRBJ2-7; tentative D call: TRBD2 (6 bases). This CDR3 region has 15 residues. V lost 0 bases to trimming and J lost 6 bases, with 15 bases between them. Germline lookup yields CDR1 MNHEY and CDR2 SVGAGI. In DNA form, the CDR3 reads TGTGCCAGCAGTTACTCGTTCACTAGCCCCGCCGAGCAGTACTTC. This gives the protein CASSYSFTSPAEQYF.

The chain carries TRBV6-6 and TRBJ1-5; no definite D call. V was trimmed by 5 bases and J by 0 bases, leaving 11 bases between them. The CDR3 is 15 residues long. Germline V CDR1 and CDR2: MNHNY, SVGAGI (reference sequence). CDR3 sequence reads: CASSPLGLSNQPQHF. CDR3 DNA: TGTGCCAGCAGTCCCCTGGGCCTTAGCAATCAGCCCCAGCATTTT.